This T cell receptor beta chain is from a study of T cell responses to AZD1222 COVID-19 vaccine. There are 14 residues in the CDR3. Per the germline V gene, CDR1 is MDHEN and CDR2 is SYDVKM. V lost 2 bases and J 5 bases, leaving 10 bases between the germline ends. Broader study findings: Clonal diversity was possibly underestimated, and white British individuals and females predominated among donors.

Profiled with immunoSEQ multiplex PCR; TCRdb holds only in-frame clones, not every one. The sample carries 100,000 to 150,000 clones, over 80% recorded once. Regarding this clone: Its cognate antigen is unknown.

This chain joins TRBV28 and TRBJ1-5; tentative D call: TRBD1 (5 bases). This sample comprised peripheral blood, obtained on day 0 of AZD1222 vaccination. This TCR was sampled from an adult in good health. CDR3 bases: TGTGCCAGCAGTTTACTTGACAGATATCAGCCCCAGCATTTT. Protein sequence: CASSLLDRYQPQHF. Full variable domain (remainder filled in from reference TRBV28 and TRBJ1-5): DVKVTQSSRYLVKRTGEKVFLECVQDMDHENMFWYRQDPGLGLRLIYFSYDVKMKEKGDIPEGYSVSREKKERFSLILESASTNQTSMYLCASSLLDRYQPQHFGDGTRLSIL.